The following is a TCR beta chain sequence with its context. The antigen remains unidentified. Germline is not matched at one junction end, which may reflect a read error. The same CDR3 can be traced to other DNA sequences in this sample. Primers for the PCR totalled 60 Vbeta and 13 Jbeta. Produced via immunoSEQ multiplex PCR; TCRdb's table is partial and in-frame only. This sample has 140,000 or so clones, with over 80% found just once. This sample was taken from a study of cytomegalovirus exposure and HLA in healthy donors. For the study at large: In terms of ancestry, the Caucasian-associated cluster contained roughly 80% of the roughly 400 genotyped donors. Study results and limitations: Several of the most significant clusters were apparently associated with common viral pathogens in a later analysis. A later analysis showed TCR association rates differing by HLA locus, peaking at DRB1 and lowest at HLA-C. Analyses of presence and absence presupposed an approximately uniform sequencing depth across donors.

Germline V gene sequence: CDR1 MNHEY, CDR2 SMNVEV (reference sequence). This CDR3 region has 15 residues. The sequence derives from a woman aged 25-40 years in good health and CMV-seronegative. The chain has TRBV27 and TRBJ2-5; 8 nucleotides match TRBD1. Sequencing was carried out using PBMCs. The CDR3 DNA is TGTGCCAGCAGTTTATGGACAGGGAAGCAAGAGACCCAATACTTC. It is translated as CASSLWTGKQETQYF.